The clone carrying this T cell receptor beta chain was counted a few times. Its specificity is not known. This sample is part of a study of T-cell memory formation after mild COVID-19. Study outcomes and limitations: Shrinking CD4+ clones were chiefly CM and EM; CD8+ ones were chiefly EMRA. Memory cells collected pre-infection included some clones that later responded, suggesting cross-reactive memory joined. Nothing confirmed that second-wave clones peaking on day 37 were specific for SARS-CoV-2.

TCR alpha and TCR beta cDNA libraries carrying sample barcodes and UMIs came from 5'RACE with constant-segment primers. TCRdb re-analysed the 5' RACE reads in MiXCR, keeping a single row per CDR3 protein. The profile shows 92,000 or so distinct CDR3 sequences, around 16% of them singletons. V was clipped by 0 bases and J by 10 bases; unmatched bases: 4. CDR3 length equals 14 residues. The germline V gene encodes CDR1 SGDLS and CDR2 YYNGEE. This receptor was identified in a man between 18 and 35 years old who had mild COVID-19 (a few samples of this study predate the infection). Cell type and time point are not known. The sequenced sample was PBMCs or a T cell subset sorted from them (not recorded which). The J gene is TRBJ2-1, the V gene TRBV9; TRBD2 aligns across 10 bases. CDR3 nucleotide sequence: TGTGCCAGCAGCGTAGCTCAGGGACTAGCGGAGCAGTTCTTC. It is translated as CASSVAQGLAEQFF.